What follows describes a single T cell receptor (beta chain). Healthy Caucasians supplied all donations. TCRdb independently ran MiXCR on the 5' RACE reads; one entry per CDR3 protein. Here the sample spans under 1 million distinct CDR3 sequences, about 12% being singletons. This CDR3 is 16 amino acids long. CDR1 SGHTA and CDR2 FQGNSA come from the germline V gene. Trimming removed 5 bases from V and 5 bases from J; junction bases left unmatched: 12. This specimen belongs to a study of identical twins. The same sample was also used in a study of yellow fever vaccine responses in identical twins.

The chain links TRBV7-2 to TRBJ2-3; TRBD2 matches at 8 bases. Sequenced: PBMCs. The receptor was isolated from a woman aged 18 to 35 in good health. DNA for the CDR3: TGTGCCAGCAGCCAAGAGACCGGGGGGGGCCGAGATACGCAGTATTTT. It encodes CASSQETGGGRDTQYF.